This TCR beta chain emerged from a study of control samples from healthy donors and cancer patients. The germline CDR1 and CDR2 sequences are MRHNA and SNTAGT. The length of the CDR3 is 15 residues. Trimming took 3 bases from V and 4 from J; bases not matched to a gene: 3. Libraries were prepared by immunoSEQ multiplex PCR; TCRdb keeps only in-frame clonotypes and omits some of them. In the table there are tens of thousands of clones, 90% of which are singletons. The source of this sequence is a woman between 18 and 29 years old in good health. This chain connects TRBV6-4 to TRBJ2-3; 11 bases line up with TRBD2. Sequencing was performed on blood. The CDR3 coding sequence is TGTGCCAGCAGTGAGGGGACTAGCGGCGCAGATACGCAGTATTTT. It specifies CASSEGTSGADTQYF.